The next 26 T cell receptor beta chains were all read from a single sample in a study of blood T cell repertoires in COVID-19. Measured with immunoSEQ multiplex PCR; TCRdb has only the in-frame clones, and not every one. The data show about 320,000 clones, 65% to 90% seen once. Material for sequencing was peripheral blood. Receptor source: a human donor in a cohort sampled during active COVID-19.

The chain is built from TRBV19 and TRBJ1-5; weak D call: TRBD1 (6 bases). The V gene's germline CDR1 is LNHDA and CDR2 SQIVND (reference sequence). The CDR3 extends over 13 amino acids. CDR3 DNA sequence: TGTGTCTCGGGGGGGGCGCGGGGGCAGCCCCAGCATTTT. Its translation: CVSGGARGQPQHF.

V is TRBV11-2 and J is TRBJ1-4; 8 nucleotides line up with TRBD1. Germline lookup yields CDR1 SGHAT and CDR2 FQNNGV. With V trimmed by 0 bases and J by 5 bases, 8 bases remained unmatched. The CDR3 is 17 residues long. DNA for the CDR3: TGTGCCAGCAGCTTAGAAGGGGGGACAGGACCGAATGAAAAACTGTTTTTT. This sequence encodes CASSLEGGTGPNEKLFF.

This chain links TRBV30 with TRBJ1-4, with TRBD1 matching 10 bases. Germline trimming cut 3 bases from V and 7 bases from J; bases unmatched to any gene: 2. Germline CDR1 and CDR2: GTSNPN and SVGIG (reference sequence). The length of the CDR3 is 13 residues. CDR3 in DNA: TGTGCCTGGAGAAGGACAGGGGGTGAAAAACTGTTTTTT. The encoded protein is CAWRRTGGEKLFF.

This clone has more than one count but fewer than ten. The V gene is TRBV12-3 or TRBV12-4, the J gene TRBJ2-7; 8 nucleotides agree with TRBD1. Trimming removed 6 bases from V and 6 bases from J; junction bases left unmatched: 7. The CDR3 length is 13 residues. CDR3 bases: TGTGCCAGCAGGGGACAGGTCGGTGGCGAGCAGTACTTC. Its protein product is CASRGQVGGEQYF.

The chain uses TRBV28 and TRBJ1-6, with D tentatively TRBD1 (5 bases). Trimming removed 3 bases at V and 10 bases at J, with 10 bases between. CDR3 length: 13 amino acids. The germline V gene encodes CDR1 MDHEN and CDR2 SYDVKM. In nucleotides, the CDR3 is TGTGCCAGCAGTTTGGGCAGGGTCTCACCCCTCCACTTT. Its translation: CASSLGRVSPLHF.

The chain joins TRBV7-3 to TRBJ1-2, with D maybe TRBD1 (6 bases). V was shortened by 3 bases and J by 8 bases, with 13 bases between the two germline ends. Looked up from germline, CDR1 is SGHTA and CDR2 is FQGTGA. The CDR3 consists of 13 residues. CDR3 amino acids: CASSLVRGDGYTF. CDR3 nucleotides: TGTGCCAGCAGCTTGGTCAGGGGAGACGGCTACACCTTC.

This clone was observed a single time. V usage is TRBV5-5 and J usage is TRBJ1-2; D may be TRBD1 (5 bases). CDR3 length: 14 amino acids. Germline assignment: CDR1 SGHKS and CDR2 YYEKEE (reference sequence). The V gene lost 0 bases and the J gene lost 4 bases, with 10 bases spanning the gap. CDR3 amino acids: CASSLEGRSYGYTF. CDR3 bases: TGTGCCAGCAGCTTGGAGGGGCGAAGCTATGGCTACACCTTC.

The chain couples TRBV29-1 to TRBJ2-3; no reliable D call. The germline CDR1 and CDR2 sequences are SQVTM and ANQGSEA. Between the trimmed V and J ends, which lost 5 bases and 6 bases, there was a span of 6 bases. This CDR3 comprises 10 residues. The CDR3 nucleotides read TGCAGCGTTTCTGCGGATACGCAGTATTTT. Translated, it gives CSVSADTQYF.

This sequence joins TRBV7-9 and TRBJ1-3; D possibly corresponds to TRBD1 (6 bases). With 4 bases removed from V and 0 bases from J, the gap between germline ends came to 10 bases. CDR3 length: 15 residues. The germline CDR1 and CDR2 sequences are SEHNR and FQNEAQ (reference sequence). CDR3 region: CASSSPDSSGNTIYF. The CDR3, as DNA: TGTGCCAGCAGCTCCCCGGACAGCTCTGGAAACACCATATATTTT. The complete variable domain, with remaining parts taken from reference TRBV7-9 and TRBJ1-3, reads DTGVSQNPRHKITKRGQNVTFRCDPISEHNRLYWYRQTLGQGPEFLTYFQNEAQLEKSRLLSDRFSAERPKGSFSTLEIQRTEQGDSAMYLCASSSPDSSGNTIYFGEGSWLTVV.

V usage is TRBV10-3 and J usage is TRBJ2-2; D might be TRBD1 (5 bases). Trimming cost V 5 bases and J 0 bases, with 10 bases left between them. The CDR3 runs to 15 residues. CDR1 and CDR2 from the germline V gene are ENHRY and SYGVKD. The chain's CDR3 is CAISHRQTNTGELFF. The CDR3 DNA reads TGTGCCATCAGTCATAGACAGACGAACACCGGGGAGCTGTTTTTT.

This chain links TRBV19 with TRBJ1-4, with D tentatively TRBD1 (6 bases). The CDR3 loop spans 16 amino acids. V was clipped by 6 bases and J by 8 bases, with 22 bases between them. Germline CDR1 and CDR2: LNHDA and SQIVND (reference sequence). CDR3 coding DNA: TGTGCCAGTAGCAGCGGAGGCGGGGGGCGTGGGGAAAAACTGTTTTTT. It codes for CASSSGGGGRGEKLFF.

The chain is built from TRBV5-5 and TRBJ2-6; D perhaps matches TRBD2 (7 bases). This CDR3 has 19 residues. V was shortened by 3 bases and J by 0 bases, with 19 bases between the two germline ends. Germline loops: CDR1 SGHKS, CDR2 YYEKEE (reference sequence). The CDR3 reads CASSSRGGTWNSGANVLTF. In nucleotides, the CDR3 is TGTGCCAGCAGCTCAAGGGGGGGTACGTGGAACTCTGGGGCCAACGTCCTGACTTTC. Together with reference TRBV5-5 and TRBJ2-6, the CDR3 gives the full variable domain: DAGVTQSPTHLIKTRGQQVTLRCSPISGHKSVSWYQQVLGQGPQFIFQYYEKEERGRGNFPDRFSARQFPNYSSELNVNALLLGDSALYLCASSSRGGTWNSGANVLTFGAGSRLTVL.

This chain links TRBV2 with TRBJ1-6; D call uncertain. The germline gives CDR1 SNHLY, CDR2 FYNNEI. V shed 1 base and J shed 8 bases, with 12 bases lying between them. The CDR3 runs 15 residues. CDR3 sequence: CASSEGGFGDSPLHF. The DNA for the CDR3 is TGTGCCAGCAGTGAAGGAGGGTTTGGCGATTCACCCCTCCACTTT. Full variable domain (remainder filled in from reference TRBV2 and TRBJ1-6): EPEVTQTPSHQVTQMGQEVILRCVPISNHLYFYWYRQILGQKVEFLVSFYNNEISEKSEIFDDQFSVERPDGSNFTLKIRSTKLEDSAMYFCASSEGGFGDSPLHFGNGTRLTVT.

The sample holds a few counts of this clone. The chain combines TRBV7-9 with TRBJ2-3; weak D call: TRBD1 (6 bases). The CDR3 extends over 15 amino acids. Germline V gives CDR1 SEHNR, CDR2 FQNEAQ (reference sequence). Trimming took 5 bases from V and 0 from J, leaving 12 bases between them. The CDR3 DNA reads TGTGCCAGCAGCCCGGACAGTCCTAGCACAGATACGCAGTATTTT. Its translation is CASSPDSPSTDTQYF.

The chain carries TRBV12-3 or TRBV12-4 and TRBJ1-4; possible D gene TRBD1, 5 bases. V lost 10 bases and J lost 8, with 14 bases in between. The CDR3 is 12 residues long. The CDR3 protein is CATGLESEKLFF. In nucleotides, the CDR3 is TGTGCCACAGGGCTTGAATCCGAAAAACTGTTTTTT.

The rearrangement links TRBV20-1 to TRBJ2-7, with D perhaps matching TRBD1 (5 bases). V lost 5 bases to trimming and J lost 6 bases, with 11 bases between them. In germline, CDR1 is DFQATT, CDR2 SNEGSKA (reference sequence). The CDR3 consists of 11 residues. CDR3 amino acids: CSASTVSEQYF. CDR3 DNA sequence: TGCAGTGCTTCGACAGTAAGCGAGCAGTACTTC.

The CDR3 is CAWSRESTGVNTEAFF. The CDR3 DNA reads TGTGCCTGGAGTAGAGAATCGACAGGGGTGAACACTGAAGCTTTCTTT. The chain recombines TRBV30 with TRBJ1-1; TRBD1 matches at 8 bases. With V trimmed by 2 bases and J by 0 bases, 8 bases remained unmatched. Germline V gene lookup returns CDR1 GTSNPN and CDR2 SVGIG (reference sequence). CDR3 length: 16 residues.

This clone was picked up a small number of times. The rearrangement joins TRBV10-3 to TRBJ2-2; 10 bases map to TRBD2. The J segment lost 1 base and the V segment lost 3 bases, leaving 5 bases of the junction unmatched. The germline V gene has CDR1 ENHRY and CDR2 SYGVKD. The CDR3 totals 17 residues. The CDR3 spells CAISDGLAGVNTGELFF. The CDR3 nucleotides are TGTGCCATCAGTGACGGTCTAGCGGGGGTGAACACCGGGGAGCTGTTTTTT.

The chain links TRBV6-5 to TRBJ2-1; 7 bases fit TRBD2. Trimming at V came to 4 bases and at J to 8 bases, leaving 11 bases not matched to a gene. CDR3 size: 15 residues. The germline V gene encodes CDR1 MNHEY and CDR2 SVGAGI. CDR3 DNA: TGTGCCAGCAGTTCGGGACTGGGGGGGACGGATGAGCAGTTCTTC. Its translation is CASSSGLGGTDEQFF.

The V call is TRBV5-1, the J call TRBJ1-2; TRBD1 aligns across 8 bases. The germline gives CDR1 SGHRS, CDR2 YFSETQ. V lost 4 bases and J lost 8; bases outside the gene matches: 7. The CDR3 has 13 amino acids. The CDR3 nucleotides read TGCGCCAGCAGCCTTGGGACAGGCGCGGGCTACACCTTC. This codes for CASSLGTGAGYTF.

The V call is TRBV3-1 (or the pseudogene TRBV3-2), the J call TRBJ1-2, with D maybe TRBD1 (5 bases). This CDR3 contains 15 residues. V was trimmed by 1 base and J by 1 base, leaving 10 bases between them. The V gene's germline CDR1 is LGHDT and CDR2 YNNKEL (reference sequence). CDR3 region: CASSQGGIVNYGYTF. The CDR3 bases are TGTGCCAGCAGCCAAGGGGGCATAGTTAACTATGGCTACACCTTC.

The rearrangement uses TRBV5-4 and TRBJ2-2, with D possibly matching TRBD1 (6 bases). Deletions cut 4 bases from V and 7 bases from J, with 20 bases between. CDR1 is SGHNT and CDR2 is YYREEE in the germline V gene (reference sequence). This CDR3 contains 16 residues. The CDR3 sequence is CASSGVAQGENGELFF. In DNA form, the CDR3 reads TGTGCCAGCAGCGGAGTGGCACAGGGTGAGAACGGGGAGCTGTTTTTT.

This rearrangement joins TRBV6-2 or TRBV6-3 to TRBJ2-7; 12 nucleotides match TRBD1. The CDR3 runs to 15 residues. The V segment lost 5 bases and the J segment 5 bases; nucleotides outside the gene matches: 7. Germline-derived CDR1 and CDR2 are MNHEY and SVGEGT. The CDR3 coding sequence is TGTGCCAGCAGTACAGGGGACAGGGGGCTCCACGAGCAGTACTTC. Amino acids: CASSTGDRGLHEQYF.

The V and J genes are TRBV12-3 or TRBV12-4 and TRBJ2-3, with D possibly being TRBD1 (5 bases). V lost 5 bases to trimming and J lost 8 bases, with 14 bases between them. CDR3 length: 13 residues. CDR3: CASSTQGFGTQYF. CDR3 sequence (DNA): TGTGCCAGCAGTACGCAGGGTTTCGGTACGCAGTATTTT.

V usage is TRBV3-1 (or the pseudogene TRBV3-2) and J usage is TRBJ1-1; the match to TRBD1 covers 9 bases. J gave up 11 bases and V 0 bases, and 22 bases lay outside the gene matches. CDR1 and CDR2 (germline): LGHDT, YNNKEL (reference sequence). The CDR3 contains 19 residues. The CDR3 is CASSQDRPGTGTGFKVAFF. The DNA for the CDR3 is TGTGCCAGCAGCCAAGATCGGCCCGGTACCGGGACAGGGTTTAAAGTGGCTTTCTTT.

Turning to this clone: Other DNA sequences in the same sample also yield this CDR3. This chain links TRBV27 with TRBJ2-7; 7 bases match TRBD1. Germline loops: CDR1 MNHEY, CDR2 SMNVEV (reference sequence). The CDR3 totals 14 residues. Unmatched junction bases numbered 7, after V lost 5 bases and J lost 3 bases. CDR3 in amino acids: CASSPIDRDYEQYF. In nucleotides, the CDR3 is TGTGCCAGCAGTCCGATAGACAGGGACTACGAGCAGTACTTC.